This T cell receptor beta chain was recovered during a study of blood T cell repertoires in COVID-19. Repertoires were generated with immunoSEQ multiplex PCR, while TCRdb's copy carries only in-frame clones and drops some. This sample has tens of thousands of clones, with 82% found just once. The CDR3 consists of 12 residues. V dropped 8 bases and J dropped 7; count of bases not matched to a gene: 7. Germline CDR1 is MNHEY and CDR2 is SVGAGI. Sample: peripheral blood. The chain uses TRBV6-5 and TRBJ1-2; TRBD1 agrees at 7 bases. This clonotype was obtained from a human donor in a cohort sampled during active COVID-19. The CDR3 DNA reads as TGTGCCAGCGGAGGGGGCAGCGGTGGCTACACCTTC. This translates into CASGGGSGGYTF.